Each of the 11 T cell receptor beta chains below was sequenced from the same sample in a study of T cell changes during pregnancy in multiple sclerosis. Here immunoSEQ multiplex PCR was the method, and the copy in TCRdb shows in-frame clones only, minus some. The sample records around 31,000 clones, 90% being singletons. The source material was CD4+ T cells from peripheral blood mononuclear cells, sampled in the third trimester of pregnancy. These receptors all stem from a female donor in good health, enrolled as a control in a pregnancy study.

For the CDR3, the DNA is TGTGCCAGCAGTACAGGAGCGACGCAAGAGACCCAGTACTTC. Encoded protein: CASSTGATQETQYF. V usage is TRBV6-5 and J usage is TRBJ2-5; D perhaps matches TRBD1 (5 bases). The CDR3 is 14 residues long. Trimming stripped 5 bases from V and 2 bases from J, with 12 bases between. CDR1 is MNHEY, CDR2 SVGAGI, per germline.

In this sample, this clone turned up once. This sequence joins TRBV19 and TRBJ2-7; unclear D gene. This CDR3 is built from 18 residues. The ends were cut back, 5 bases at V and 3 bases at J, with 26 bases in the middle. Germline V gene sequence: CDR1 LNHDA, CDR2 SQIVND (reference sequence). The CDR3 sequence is CASSFRVAAAPNIYEQYF. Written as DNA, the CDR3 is TGTGCCAGTAGTTTCCGCGTGGCGGCGGCGCCAAATATCTACGAGCAGTACTTC.

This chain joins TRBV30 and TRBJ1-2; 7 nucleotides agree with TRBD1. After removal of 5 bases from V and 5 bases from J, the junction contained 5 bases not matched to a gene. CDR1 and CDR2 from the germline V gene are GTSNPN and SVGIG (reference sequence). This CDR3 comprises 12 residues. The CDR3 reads CAWGQDDYGYTF. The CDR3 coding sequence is TGTGCCTGGGGACAGGACGATTATGGCTACACCTTC. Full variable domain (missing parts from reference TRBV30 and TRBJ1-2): SQTIHQWPATLVQPVGSPLSLECTVEGTSNPNLYWYRQAAGRGLQLLFYSVGIGQISSEVPQNLSASRPQDRQFILSSKKLLLSDSGFYLCAWGQDDYGYTFGSGTRLTVV.

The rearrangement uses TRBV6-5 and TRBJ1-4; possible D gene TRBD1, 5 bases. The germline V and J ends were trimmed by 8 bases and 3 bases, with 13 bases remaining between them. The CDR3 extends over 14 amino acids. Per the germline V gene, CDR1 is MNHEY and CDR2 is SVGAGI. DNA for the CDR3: TGTGCCAGCGGGGAACAGGCATCTAATGAAAAACTGTTTTTT. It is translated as CASGEQASNEKLFF.

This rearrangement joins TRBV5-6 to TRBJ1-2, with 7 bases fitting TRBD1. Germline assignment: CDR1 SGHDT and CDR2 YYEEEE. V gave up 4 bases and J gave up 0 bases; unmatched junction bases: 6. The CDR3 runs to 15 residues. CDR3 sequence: CASSRQGDPNYGYTF. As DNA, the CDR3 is TGTGCCAGCAGCCGACAGGGCGACCCTAACTATGGCTACACCTTC.

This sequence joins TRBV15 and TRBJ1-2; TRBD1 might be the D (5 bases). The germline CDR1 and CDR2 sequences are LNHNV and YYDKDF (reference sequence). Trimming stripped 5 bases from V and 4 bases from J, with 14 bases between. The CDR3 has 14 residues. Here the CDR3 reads CATSLGTEFYGYTF. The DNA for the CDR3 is TGTGCCACCAGCTTAGGGACTGAGTTCTATGGCTACACCTTC.

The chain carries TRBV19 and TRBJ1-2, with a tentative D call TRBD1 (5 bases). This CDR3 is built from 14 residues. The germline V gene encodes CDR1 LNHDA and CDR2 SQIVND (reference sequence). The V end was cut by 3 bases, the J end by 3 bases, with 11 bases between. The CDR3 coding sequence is TGTGCCAGTAGTATTCCCGGGGACTACTATGGCTACACCTTC. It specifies CASSIPGDYYGYTF.

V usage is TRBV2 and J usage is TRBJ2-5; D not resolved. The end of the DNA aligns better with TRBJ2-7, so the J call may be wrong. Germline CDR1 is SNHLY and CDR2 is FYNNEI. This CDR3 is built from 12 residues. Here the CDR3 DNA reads TGTGCCAGCAGTGAAAACGCCTACGAGCAGTACTTC. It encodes CASSENAYEQYF.

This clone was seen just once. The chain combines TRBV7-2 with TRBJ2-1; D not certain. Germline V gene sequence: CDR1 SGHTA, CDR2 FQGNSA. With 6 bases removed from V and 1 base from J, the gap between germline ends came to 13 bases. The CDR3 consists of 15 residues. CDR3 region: CASRRERWSYNEQFF. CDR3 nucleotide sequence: TGTGCCAGCAGACGTGAGAGATGGTCCTACAATGAGCAGTTCTTC.

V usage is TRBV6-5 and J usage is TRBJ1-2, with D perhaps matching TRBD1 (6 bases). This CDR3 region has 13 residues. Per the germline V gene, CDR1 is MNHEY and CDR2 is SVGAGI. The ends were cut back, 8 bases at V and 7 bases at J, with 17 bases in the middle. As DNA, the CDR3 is TGTGCCAGCCTTAACAGGGCCTTGGGTGGCTACACCTTC. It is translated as CASLNRALGGYTF.

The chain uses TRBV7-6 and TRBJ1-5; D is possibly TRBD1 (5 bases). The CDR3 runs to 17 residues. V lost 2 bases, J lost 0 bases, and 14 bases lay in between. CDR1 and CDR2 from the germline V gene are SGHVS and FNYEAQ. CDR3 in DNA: TGTGCCAGCAGCTTATCCGTGGGGCAGGGTAGCAATCAGCCCCAGCATTTT. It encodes CASSLSVGQGSNQPQHF.